These T cell receptor beta chains were read from a single sample in a study of cytomegalovirus exposure and HLA in healthy donors. TCRdb's copy holds only in-frame clones and misses some; the assay was immunoSEQ multiplex PCR. The sample holds roughly 100,000 clones, approximately 64% seen once. Input material: PBMCs. These receptors were taken from a human donor in good health. The CDR3 runs from the conserved cysteine through the conserved F or W. D genes are given only for firm matches. Rows may omit the clone size; those that give it use once, few, many or a size class.

CDR3 protein	CDR3 DNA	clone size	J gene	V gene	D gene
CASTWNLDQTQYF	TGTGCCAGCACCTGGAACCTAGATCAGACCCAGTACTTC	NA	TRBJ2-5	TRBV7-9	NA
CASSIPLTGGHEQYF	TGTGCCAGCAGTATCCCCCTGACAGGGGGCCACGAGCAGTACTTC	NA	TRBJ2-7	TRBV28	TRBD1
CASSRGTGRLNTEAFF	TGTGCCAGCAGTCGTGGGACAGGGAGGTTGAACACTGAAGCTTTCTTT	few	TRBJ1-1	TRBV28	TRBD1
CASSLVRDVSYEQYF	TGTGCCAGCAGCTTAGTGCGGGATGTCTCCTACGAGCAGTACTTC	few	TRBJ2-7	TRBV7-8	NA
CASGSGGADEQFF	TGTGCTAGTGGCTCAGGCGGGGCCGATGAGCAGTTCTTC	NA	TRBJ2-1	TRBV12-5	NA
CASSLGAEETQYF	TGTGCCAGCAGCTTGGGAGCGGAAGAGACCCAGTACTTC	NA	TRBJ2-5	TRBV5-6	NA
CASRSLQGRSDTQYF	TGTGCCAGTCGTTCCTTACAGGGCCGGTCGGATACGCAGTATTTT	NA	TRBJ2-3	TRBV19	NA
CASSVQLEAFF	TGTGCCAGCAGTGTTCAGTTGGAAGCTTTCTTT	NA	TRBJ1-1	TRBV2	NA
CASSSETRKLDTQYF	TGTGCCAGCAGTAGCGAGACTAGGAAATTAGATACGCAGTATTTT	NA	TRBJ2-3	TRBV5-4	NA
CASSLTYEQYF	TGTGCCAGCAGTTTAACCTACGAGCAGTACTTC	NA	TRBJ2-7	TRBV25-1	NA
CASSADRTQTSTDTQYF	TGTGCCAGCAGCGCCGACAGGACCCAGACTAGCACAGATACGCAGTATTTT	NA	TRBJ2-3	TRBV7-9	NA
CASSPTRPAAGYTF	TGTGCCAGCAGCCCTACTCGCCCCGCTGCTGGCTACACCTTC	NA	TRBJ1-2	TRBV7-8	NA
CASSIGQGVTDTQYF	TGTGCCAGTAGTATTGGGCAGGGGGTCACAGATACGCAGTATTTT	NA	TRBJ2-3	TRBV19	TRBD1
CASSLGQTNTEAFF	TGTGCCAGCAGCTTAGGACAGACTAACACTGAAGCTTTCTTT	NA	TRBJ1-1	TRBV7-8	NA
CANSFGTSGRAGEQYF	TGTGCCAACAGCTTCGGGACTAGCGGGAGGGCGGGGGAGCAGTACTTC	NA	TRBJ2-5	TRBV9	TRBD2
CASSDAYEQYF	TGTGCCAGCAGTGACGCCTACGAGCAGTACTTC	NA	TRBJ2-7	TRBV2	NA
CASSQELTLRDTQCF	TGCGCCAGCAGCCAAGAATTGACTTTACGAGATACGCAGTGTTTT	NA	TRBJ2-3	TRBV4-1	NA
CASSVTGADTEAFF	TGCGCCAGCAGCGTGACAGGGGCGGACACTGAAGCTTTCTTT	NA	TRBJ1-1	TRBV5-1	TRBD1
CASSLFGLQDYTF	TGCGCCAGCAGCTTATTCGGTTTGCAAGACTACACCTTC	NA	TRBJ1-2	TRBV5-1	NA
CASSSQGAGDGYTF	TGTGCCAGCAGTTCTCAGGGGGCCGGGGATGGCTACACCTTC	NA	TRBJ1-2	TRBV27	TRBD1
CASSPEPAVSGANVLTF	TGTGCCAGCTCACCAGAGCCAGCGGTCTCTGGGGCCAACGTCCTGACTTTC	NA	TRBJ2-6	TRBV18	NA
CASSVTGGRNYGYTF	TGTGCCAGCAGCGTAACAGGGGGTCGAAACTATGGCTACACCTTC	NA	TRBJ1-2	TRBV11-1	TRBD1
CASSYSSGGSIQTQYF	TGTGCCAGCAGTTACTCGAGTGGCGGGAGCATACAGACCCAGTACTTC	few	TRBJ2-5	TRBV6-5	TRBD2
CASSEAGRGLFF	TGTGCCAGCAGTGAAGCCGGCCGCGGTCTGTTTTTT	NA	TRBJ1-4	TRBV2	NA
CASSRDRGGYEQYF	TGTGCCAGCAGCCGCGACAGGGGAGGTTACGAGCAGTACTTC	NA	TRBJ2-7	TRBV11-2	TRBD1
CASSADRADRTDTQYF	TGTGCCAGTAGTGCGGACAGGGCCGATCGCACAGATACGCAGTATTTT	NA	TRBJ2-3	TRBV19	TRBD1
CASRDRVGGSNQPQHF	TGTGCCAGCAGGGACAGGGTTGGGGGAAGCAATCAGCCCCAGCATTTT	NA	TRBJ1-5	TRBV2	TRBD1
CAWMEYSGGSYNEQFF	TGTGCCTGGATGGAATACTCCGGCGGCTCCTACAATGAGCAGTTCTTC	NA	TRBJ2-1	TRBV30	NA
CASSSQGGNTDTQYF	TGTGCCAGCAGCTCGCAGGGCGGCAACACAGATACGCAGTATTTT	NA	TRBJ2-3	TRBV7-9	NA
CASSRGGSYNEQFF	TGTGCCAGCAGCCGGGGGGGCTCCTACAATGAGCAGTTCTTC	NA	TRBJ2-1	TRBV7-6	TRBD2
CASSLFQHYEQYF	TGTGCCAGCAGTTTATTCCAACACTACGAGCAGTACTTC	once	TRBJ2-7	TRBV27	NA
CASTGGGYSYGYTF	TGTGCCAGCACCGGGGGGGGGTATAGCTATGGCTACACCTTC	NA	TRBJ1-2	TRBV2	NA
CATSRLGSGNTIYF	TGTGCCACCTCGAGACTGGGCTCTGGAAACACCATATATTTT	few	TRBJ1-3	TRBV6-6	NA
CASSLGQGSSYNEQFF	TGTGCCAGCAGCTTAGGCCAGGGGAGCTCCTACAATGAGCAGTTCTTC	NA	TRBJ2-1	TRBV11-3	NA
CASSLGGIPQGQPQHF	TGTGCCAGCAGTTTGGGGGGGATCCCACAGGGTCAGCCCCAGCATTTT	NA	TRBJ1-5	TRBV28	NA
CASSLRRDTYNEQFF	TGTGCCAGCAGTTTACGCCGGGACACCTACAATGAGCAGTTCTTC	few	TRBJ2-1	TRBV28	NA
CASSLQGSYGYTF	TGTGCCAGCAGCTTACAGGGCTCCTATGGCTACACCTTC	NA	TRBJ1-2	TRBV7-9	NA
CASTLSGFNTEAFF	TGTGCCAGCACCCTCTCCGGGTTTAACACTGAAGCTTTCTTT	NA	TRBJ1-1	TRBV2	NA
CASSFGQIYGYTF	TGTGCCAGCAGTTTCGGACAGATCTATGGCTACACCTTC	NA	TRBJ1-2	TRBV28	NA
CASSQDRNRANVYGYTF	TGCGCCAGCAGCCAAGATAGGAACAGGGCCAACGTCTATGGCTACACCTTC	NA	TRBJ1-2	TRBV4-1	NA
CATSKAQAMNEKLFF	TGTGCCACCAGCAAAGCCCAGGCAATGAATGAAAAACTGTTTTTT	NA	TRBJ1-4	TRBV15	NA
CAWEQGFKQYF	TGTGCCTGGGAACAGGGCTTCAAGCAGTACTTC	NA	TRBJ2-7	TRBV30	NA
CASSRLAGGLTQYF	TGTGCCAGCAGCAGACTAGCGGGGGGGTTGACCCAGTACTTC	NA	TRBJ2-5	TRBV2	TRBD2
CASSPREGAGGPSSTDTQYF	TGTGCCAGCAGCCCCCGGGAAGGGGCGGGAGGGCCCTCGAGCACAGATACGCAGTATTTT	few	TRBJ2-3	TRBV9	TRBD2
CASLSPAGYEQYF	TGTGCCAGCCTTTCGCCTGCGGGATACGAGCAGTACTTC	NA	TRBJ2-7	TRBV6-1	NA
CASSSRELDTQYF	TGTGCCAGCAGTTCCCGGGAGCTAGATACGCAGTATTTT	NA	TRBJ2-3	TRBV28	NA
CASSPSRHRVEAFF	TGTGCCAGCAGCCCCTCTCGGCACCGGGTTGAAGCTTTCTTT	NA	TRBJ1-1	TRBV7-9	NA
CASSPDRGNTGELFF	TGTGCCAGCAGTCCGGACAGGGGGAACACCGGGGAGCTGTTTTTT	NA	TRBJ2-2	TRBV11-3	TRBD1
CASSPRQGMNTEAFF	TGTGCCAGCAGCCCACGACAGGGTATGAACACTGAAGCTTTCTTT	NA	TRBJ1-1	TRBV7-9	TRBD1
CAWSGGAVVFNEQFF	TGTGCCTGGAGTGGTGGGGCCGTTGTGTTCAATGAGCAGTTCTTC	few	TRBJ2-1	TRBV30	NA
CASSDRGTGELFF	TGTGCCAGCAGTGACAGGGGCACCGGGGAGCTGTTTTTT	NA	TRBJ2-2	TRBV6-4	NA
CAAGQGATGSGELFF	TGTGCCGCGGGACAGGGGGCTACTGGGTCCGGGGAGCTGTTTTTT	NA	TRBJ2-2	TRBV6-1	TRBD1
CASSLASGRALTDTQYF	TGTGCCAGCAGCTTGGCCAGCGGGAGGGCCTTAACAGATACGCAGTATTTT	few	TRBJ2-3	TRBV5-4	TRBD2
CASTLGLGENYGYTF	TGTGCCAGCACCTTGGGGCTTGGGGAGAACTATGGCTACACCTTC	NA	TRBJ1-2	TRBV5-4	NA